A selection of T cell receptor beta chains follows, all from one sample in a study of blood T cell repertoires in COVID-19. Some clones are missing from TCRdb's copy, which holds only in-frame ones; the method was immunoSEQ multiplex PCR. Of 90,000 to 150,000 clones in the sample, around 91% were seen once. Sequencing was carried out using peripheral blood. The source is a man in his 70s with active or convalescent COVID-19. Both conserved end residues are part of each CDR3. The order of the fields is D gene, V gene, J gene, clone size, CDR3 DNA, CDR3 protein. A D gene is named only where the DNA matches it firmly. Where a row states a size, it is once, few, many or the class of an expanded clone; other rows omit it.

d_gene: TRBD1; v_gene: TRBV6-6; j_gene: TRBJ1-4; abundance: .; CDR3nt: TGTGCCAGCGTGGACAGGGGGCCGGCAACTAATGAAAAACTGTTTTTT; CDR3aa: CASVDRGPATNEKLFF
d_gene: .; v_gene: TRBV24-1; j_gene: TRBJ2-7; abundance: .; CDR3nt: TGTGCCACCAGCGATCTGGGGGGAGGACTCTACGAGCAGTACTTC; CDR3aa: CATSDLGGGLYEQYF
d_gene: .; v_gene: TRBV2; j_gene: TRBJ2-7; abundance: .; CDR3nt: TGTGCCAGCAGTGAAGGCCCCACGAGCTCCTACGAGCAGTACTTC; CDR3aa: CASSEGPTSSYEQYF
d_gene: TRBD1; v_gene: TRBV6-4; j_gene: TRBJ2-4; abundance: .; CDR3nt: TGTGCCAGCAGTGCATTCGAAGGACAGGCATGGAACATTCAGTACTTC; CDR3aa: CASSAFEGQAWNIQYF
d_gene: .; v_gene: TRBV28; j_gene: TRBJ2-1; abundance: .; CDR3nt: TGTGCCAGCAGCCCTTTAATGGCCCACAATGAGCAGTTCTTC; CDR3aa: CASSPLMAHNEQFF
d_gene: TRBD2; v_gene: TRBV6-5; j_gene: TRBJ2-3; abundance: .; CDR3nt: TGTGCCAGCAGTTATGGGCTAGCGGGAGGGGCAGATACGCAGTATTTT; CDR3aa: CASSYGLAGGADTQYF
d_gene: .; v_gene: TRBV28; j_gene: TRBJ2-1; abundance: .; CDR3nt: TGTGCCAGCAGCATCCTTGGAGGGCCGAGTTTCGGGGATGAGCAGTTCTTC; CDR3aa: CASSILGGPSFGDEQFF
d_gene: TRBD1; v_gene: TRBV2; j_gene: TRBJ1-2; abundance: few; CDR3nt: TGTGCCAGCCCAGCGGGACAGGGTTATGGCTACACCTTC; CDR3aa: CASPAGQGYGYTF
d_gene: TRBD1; v_gene: TRBV6-5; j_gene: TRBJ2-2; abundance: .; CDR3nt: TGTGCCAGCAGTTCCCGACAGGGGCACACCGGGGAGCTGTTTTTT; CDR3aa: CASSSRQGHTGELFF
d_gene: .; v_gene: TRBV18; j_gene: TRBJ1-1; abundance: .; CDR3nt: TGTGCCAGCTCACCACGCGTCAGGGGGAACACTGAAGCTTTCTTT; CDR3aa: CASSPRVRGNTEAFF
d_gene: TRBD1; v_gene: TRBV10-3; j_gene: TRBJ2-7; abundance: .; CDR3nt: TGTGCCATCAGTGTGGGACAGGGAGAATACGAGCAGTACTTC; CDR3aa: CAISVGQGEYEQYF
d_gene: TRBD1; v_gene: TRBV3-1/TRBV3-2; j_gene: TRBJ1-2; abundance: .; CDR3nt: TGTGCCAGCAGCCAGGGAGGAGGGGGCCTAGGCTATGGCTACACCTTC; CDR3aa: CASSQGGGGLGYGYTF
d_gene: .; v_gene: TRBV5-6; j_gene: TRBJ1-5; abundance: .; CDR3nt: TGTGCCAGCAGCTTTTCCAGGGTTTTGAGTCAGCCCCAGCATTTT; CDR3aa: CASSFSRVLSQPQHF
d_gene: .; v_gene: TRBV28; j_gene: TRBJ2-6; abundance: .; CDR3nt: TGTGCCAGCAGACCTACCACAGGGAGAGGGGCCAACGTCCTGACTTTC; CDR3aa: CASRPTTGRGANVLTF
d_gene: TRBD2; v_gene: TRBV5-1; j_gene: TRBJ2-5; abundance: .; CDR3nt: TGCGCCAGCAGCCGCGATCTACTCGGGACTAGCGGCAGAGAGACCCAGTACTTC; CDR3aa: CASSRDLLGTSGRETQYF
d_gene: .; v_gene: TRBV19; j_gene: TRBJ1-5; abundance: .; CDR3nt: TGTGCCAGTACTCCGGGACAAACGAGCAATCAGCCCCAGCATTTT; CDR3aa: CASTPGQTSNQPQHF
d_gene: TRBD1; v_gene: TRBV5-1; j_gene: TRBJ1-4; abundance: .; CDR3nt: TGCGCCAGCAGCCCCGACAGGGTTGGTGAAAAACTGTTTTTT; CDR3aa: CASSPDRVGEKLFF
d_gene: .; v_gene: TRBV28; j_gene: TRBJ1-2; abundance: .; CDR3nt: TGTGCCAGCAGACGTCAGGGAAACTATGGCTACACCTTC; CDR3aa: CASRRQGNYGYTF
d_gene: TRBD2; v_gene: TRBV28; j_gene: TRBJ2-7; abundance: .; CDR3nt: TGTGCCAGCGTCGAGGCTAGCGGGATAGGGTTGGACGAGCAGTACTTC; CDR3aa: CASVEASGIGLDEQYF
d_gene: .; v_gene: TRBV5-1; j_gene: TRBJ1-1; abundance: .; CDR3nt: TGCGCCAGCACTGGGAGCACTGAAGCTTTCTTT; CDR3aa: CASTGSTEAFF
d_gene: .; v_gene: TRBV4-2; j_gene: TRBJ2-7; abundance: .; CDR3nt: TGTGCCAGCAGCCAAGATAATTCCTACGAGCAGTACTTC; CDR3aa: CASSQDNSYEQYF
d_gene: .; v_gene: TRBV2; j_gene: TRBJ1-1; abundance: .; CDR3nt: TGTGCCAGCAGTGGGAGGGCGGGAAACACTGAAGCTTTCTTT; CDR3aa: CASSGRAGNTEAFF
d_gene: .; v_gene: TRBV5-6; j_gene: TRBJ1-4; abundance: .; CDR3nt: TGTGCCAGCAGCTTCAGGGTGGTAGATGAAAAACTGTTTTTT; CDR3aa: CASSFRVVDEKLFF
d_gene: TRBD1; v_gene: TRBV29-1; j_gene: TRBJ2-7; abundance: once; CDR3nt: TGCAGCGTGACCGGGACAGGCCGCTACGAGCAGTACTTC; CDR3aa: CSVTGTGRYEQYF
d_gene: TRBD1; v_gene: TRBV28; j_gene: TRBJ2-7; abundance: .; CDR3nt: TGTGCCAGCAGAACCGCCGGGACAGGGGATAACGAGCAGTACTTC; CDR3aa: CASRTAGTGDNEQYF
d_gene: TRBD1; v_gene: TRBV7-9; j_gene: TRBJ1-1; abundance: .; CDR3nt: TGTGCCAGCAGCCCGACAGGGGGTTACACTGAAGCTTTCTTT; CDR3aa: CASSPTGGYTEAFF
d_gene: TRBD1; v_gene: TRBV20-1; j_gene: TRBJ1-1; abundance: .; CDR3nt: TGCAGTGCTAGTCCGCGGACAGGGAACACTGAAGCTTTCTTT; CDR3aa: CSASPRTGNTEAFF
d_gene: .; v_gene: TRBV6-6; j_gene: TRBJ2-7; abundance: once; CDR3nt: TGTGCCAGCAGTTACTCGGACAGATTATACGAGCAGTACTTC; CDR3aa: CASSYSDRLYEQYF
d_gene: .; v_gene: TRBV11-1; j_gene: TRBJ1-1; abundance: few; CDR3nt: TGTGCCAGCAGCTCTGAGCCGGGACTTGAAGCTTTCTTT; CDR3aa: CASSSEPGLEAFF
d_gene: .; v_gene: TRBV20-1; j_gene: TRBJ1-5; abundance: few; CDR3nt: TGCAGTGCTAGTGGGGACACAGATCAGCCCCAGCATTTT; CDR3aa: CSASGDTDQPQHF
d_gene: TRBD2; v_gene: TRBV10-3; j_gene: TRBJ2-2; abundance: .; CDR3nt: TGTGCCATCAGTGAGGCTAGCGGGAGGGACACCGGGGAGCTGTTTTTT; CDR3aa: CAISEASGRDTGELFF
d_gene: TRBD2; v_gene: TRBV6-6; j_gene: TRBJ2-3; abundance: .; CDR3nt: TGTGCCAGCAGTTACCCGGGGGGAAGCACAGATACGCAGTATTTT; CDR3aa: CASSYPGGSTDTQYF
d_gene: .; v_gene: TRBV27; j_gene: TRBJ1-2; abundance: .; CDR3nt: TGTGCCAGCAGTACTACAGGGATGGTCTATGGCTACACCTTC; CDR3aa: CASSTTGMVYGYTF
d_gene: TRBD2; v_gene: TRBV10-3; j_gene: TRBJ2-1; abundance: .; CDR3nt: TGTGCCATCAGTGACGTGCTTTTTAGCGGGGACAATGAGCAGTTCTTC; CDR3aa: CAISDVLFSGDNEQFF
d_gene: TRBD1; v_gene: TRBV19; j_gene: TRBJ1-6; abundance: .; CDR3nt: TGTGCCAGTAGTCCTGAACGGACAGGCTCTGGTTCACCCCTCCACTTT; CDR3aa: CASSPERTGSGSPLHF
d_gene: TRBD1; v_gene: TRBV28; j_gene: TRBJ2-7; abundance: .; CDR3nt: TGTGCCAGCAAAAAACAGGGGGCCTTGTCCTACGAGCAGTACTTC; CDR3aa: CASKKQGALSYEQYF
d_gene: .; v_gene: TRBV18; j_gene: TRBJ2-3; abundance: .; CDR3nt: TGTGCCAGCTCAAAACAAGAAGGCCCCTCGGCGGCAGATACGCAGTATTTT; CDR3aa: CASSKQEGPSAADTQYF
d_gene: TRBD2; v_gene: TRBV19; j_gene: TRBJ2-1; abundance: .; CDR3nt: TGTGCCAGTGGTACTAGCGGAGGTTACAATGAGCAGTTCTTC; CDR3aa: CASGTSGGYNEQFF
d_gene: TRBD1; v_gene: TRBV18; j_gene: TRBJ2-7; abundance: .; CDR3nt: TGTGCCAGCTCCCACGGACAGGGTTACGAGCAGTACTTC; CDR3aa: CASSHGQGYEQYF
d_gene: TRBD2; v_gene: TRBV6-4; j_gene: TRBJ2-1; abundance: .; CDR3nt: TGTGCCAGGGAACTAGCGGGAGCAAGTGAGCAGTTCTTC; CDR3aa: CARELAGASEQFF
d_gene: TRBD2; v_gene: TRBV7-3; j_gene: TRBJ2-1; abundance: once; CDR3nt: TGTGCCAGCAGCCCGATATCCCTCTCCGGGAGGGCCGTGGTGGATGAGCAGTTCTTC; CDR3aa: CASSPISLSGRAVVDEQFF
d_gene: TRBD1; v_gene: TRBV10-1; j_gene: TRBJ2-5; abundance: .; CDR3nt: TGCGCCAGCAGTTTAGGACAGGGTCAAGAGACCCAGTACTTC; CDR3aa: CASSLGQGQETQYF
d_gene: .; v_gene: TRBV2; j_gene: TRBJ2-5; abundance: .; CDR3nt: TGTGCCAGCATGGGGGGATATGAGACCCAGTACTTC; CDR3aa: CASMGGYETQYF
d_gene: .; v_gene: TRBV11-3; j_gene: TRBJ2-1; abundance: .; CDR3nt: TGTGCCAGCAGCCCTGTCGGGTCGAGGGACTACAATGAGCAGTTCTTC; CDR3aa: CASSPVGSRDYNEQFF
d_gene: TRBD1; v_gene: TRBV30; j_gene: TRBJ1-4; abundance: .; CDR3nt: TGTGCCTGGACAGGGGGCGGTGAAAAACTGTTTTTT; CDR3aa: CAWTGGGEKLFF
d_gene: TRBD1; v_gene: TRBV7-8; j_gene: TRBJ2-7; abundance: few; CDR3nt: TGTGCCAGCAGCGGACAGGTTCTCGAGCAGTACTTC; CDR3aa: CASSGQVLEQYF
d_gene: TRBD2; v_gene: TRBV13; j_gene: TRBJ2-5; abundance: .; CDR3nt: TGTGCCAGCAGCTTAGTGGGACTAGCGGGGGAGACCCAGTACTTC; CDR3aa: CASSLVGLAGETQYF
d_gene: TRBD1; v_gene: TRBV11-2; j_gene: TRBJ1-3; abundance: once; CDR3nt: TGTGCCAGCAGCTCGGGACAGGCCTCTGGAAACACCATATATTTT; CDR3aa: CASSSGQASGNTIYF
d_gene: TRBD2; v_gene: TRBV28; j_gene: TRBJ2-5; abundance: .; CDR3nt: TGTGCCAGCAGCCCGGGACTAGCGGTGGTAAAGACCCAGTACTTC; CDR3aa: CASSPGLAVVKTQYF
d_gene: .; v_gene: TRBV24-1; j_gene: TRBJ2-4; abundance: .; CDR3nt: TGTGCCACCAGTGTGTCCCAAACAAAGCTATTTTGGGGCCGGCCAAAAAACATTCAGTACTTC; CDR3aa: CATSVSQTKLFWGRPKNIQYF
d_gene: TRBD2; v_gene: TRBV6-1; j_gene: TRBJ2-7; abundance: .; CDR3nt: TGTGCCAGCAGTGTTTCGGGATTGACTAGCGGGGCACCCTACGAGCAGTACTTC; CDR3aa: CASSVSGLTSGAPYEQYF
d_gene: .; v_gene: TRBV9; j_gene: TRBJ2-2; abundance: few; CDR3nt: TGTGCCAGCAGCGTAGATCGGGGTAACACCGGGGAGCTGTTTTTT; CDR3aa: CASSVDRGNTGELFF
d_gene: TRBD2; v_gene: TRBV6-5; j_gene: TRBJ2-5; abundance: .; CDR3nt: TGTGCCAGCACCCCTACTAGCGGGAGAGGGGAGACCCAGTACTTC; CDR3aa: CASTPTSGRGETQYF